The T cell receptor beta chain described here comes from a study of blood T cell repertoires in COVID-19. Study details: Sites in the United States, Italy and Spain provided acute and convalescent COVID-19 samples.

This CDR3 comprises 13 residues. Germline V CDR1 and CDR2: SGHRS, YFSETQ. Trimming left V 0 bases short and J 11 bases short, with 11 bases between. This table comes from immunoSEQ multiplex PCR, and its TCRdb copy is limited to in-frame clones, with some not included. The repertoire consists of hundreds of thousands of clones, with approximately 90% occurring once and the leading ten covering 2.1%. The sample taken for sequencing was peripheral blood. The receptor was isolated from a woman aged 40 to 49 who had recovered from COVID-19. The chain links TRBV5-1 to TRBJ1-4; no clear D. This CDR3 reads CASSLGAPRKLFF. The DNA for the CDR3 is TGCGCCAGCAGCTTGGGGGCCCCTCGGAAACTGTTTTTT.